The entry that follows covers one TCR beta chain sequence. What it recognizes is unknown. The sample comes from a study of cytomegalovirus exposure and HLA in healthy donors. Study-wide points: Some V segments could not be told apart, so they were left out, TRBV6-2 and TRBV6-3 among them.

This CDR3 has 13 residues. In germline, CDR1 is MGHDK, CDR2 SYGVNS. With 60 Vbeta and 13 Jbeta primers, the PCR was carried out. The protocol was immunoSEQ multiplex PCR, while the TCRdb copy is restricted to in-frame clones and leaves out a portion. The profile shows 150,000 to 200,000 clones, about four fifths of them singletons. Sequences were obtained from PBMCs. The receptor was isolated from a woman younger than 30 in good health and CMV-seronegative. The V and J genes are TRBV25-1 and TRBJ2-7; tentatively, D is TRBD2 (5 bases). The CDR3 nucleotides are TGTGCCAGCAGTGAACGCCAGCGCCCCGGGAAATTGGTC. Protein sequence: CASSERQRPGKLV.